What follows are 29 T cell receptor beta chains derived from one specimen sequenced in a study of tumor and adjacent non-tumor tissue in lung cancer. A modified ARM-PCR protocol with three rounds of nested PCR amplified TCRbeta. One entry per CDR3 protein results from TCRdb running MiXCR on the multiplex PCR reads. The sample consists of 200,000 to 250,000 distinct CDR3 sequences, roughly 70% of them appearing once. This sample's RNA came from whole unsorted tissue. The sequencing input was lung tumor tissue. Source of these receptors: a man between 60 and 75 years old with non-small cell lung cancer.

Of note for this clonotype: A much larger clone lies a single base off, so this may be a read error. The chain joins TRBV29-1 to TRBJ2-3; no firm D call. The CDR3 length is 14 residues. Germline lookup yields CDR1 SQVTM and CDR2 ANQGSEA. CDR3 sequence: CNVEVGVPGDTQYF. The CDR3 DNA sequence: TGCAACGTTGAAGTAGGCGTTCCCGGAGATACGCAGTATTTT.

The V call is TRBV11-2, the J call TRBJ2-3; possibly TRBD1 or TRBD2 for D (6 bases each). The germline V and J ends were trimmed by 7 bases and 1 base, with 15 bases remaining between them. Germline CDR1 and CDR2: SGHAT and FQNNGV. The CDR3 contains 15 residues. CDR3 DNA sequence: TGTGCCAGCACCCTGAGGGGGGCTTGCACAGATACGCAGTATTTT. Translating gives CASTLRGACTDTQYF.

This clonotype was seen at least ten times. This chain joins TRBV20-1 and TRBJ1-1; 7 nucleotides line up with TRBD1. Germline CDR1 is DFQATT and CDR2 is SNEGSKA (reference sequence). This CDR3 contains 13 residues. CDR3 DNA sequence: TGCAGCTTAAACAGGGGACCGAACACTGAAGCTTTCTTT. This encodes CSLNRGPNTEAFF.

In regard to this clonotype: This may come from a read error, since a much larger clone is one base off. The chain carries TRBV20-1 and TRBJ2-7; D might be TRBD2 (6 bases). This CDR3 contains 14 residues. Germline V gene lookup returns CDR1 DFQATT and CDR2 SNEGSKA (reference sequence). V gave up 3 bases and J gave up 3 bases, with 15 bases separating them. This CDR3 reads CSASVAEKLYEQYF. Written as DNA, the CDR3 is TGCAGTGCTAGTGTAGCGGAGAAACTCTACGAGCAGTACTTC.

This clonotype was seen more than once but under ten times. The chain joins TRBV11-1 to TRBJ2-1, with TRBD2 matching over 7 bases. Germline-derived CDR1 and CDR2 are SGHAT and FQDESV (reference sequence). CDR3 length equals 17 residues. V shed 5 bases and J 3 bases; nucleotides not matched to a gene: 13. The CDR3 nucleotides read TGTGCCAGCAGCGAATCCTATAGTGGGGGGGGCTACAATGAGCAGTTCTTC. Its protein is CASSESYSGGGYNEQFF. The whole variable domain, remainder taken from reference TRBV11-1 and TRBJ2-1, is EAEVAQSPRYKITEKSQAVAFWCDPISGHATLYWYRQILGQGPELLVQFQDESVVDDSQLPKDRFSAERLKGVDSTLKIQPAELGDSAMYLCASSESYSGGGYNEQFFGPGTRLTVL.

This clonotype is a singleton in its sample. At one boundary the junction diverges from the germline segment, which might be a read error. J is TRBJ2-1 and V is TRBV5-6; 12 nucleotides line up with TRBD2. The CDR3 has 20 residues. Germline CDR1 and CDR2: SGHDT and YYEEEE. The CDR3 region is CVSSPGLAGRDPMGYNVQFF. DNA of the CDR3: TGTGTCAGCAGCCCCGGACTAGCGGGAAGGGACCCTATGGGTTACAATGTGCAGTTCTTC.

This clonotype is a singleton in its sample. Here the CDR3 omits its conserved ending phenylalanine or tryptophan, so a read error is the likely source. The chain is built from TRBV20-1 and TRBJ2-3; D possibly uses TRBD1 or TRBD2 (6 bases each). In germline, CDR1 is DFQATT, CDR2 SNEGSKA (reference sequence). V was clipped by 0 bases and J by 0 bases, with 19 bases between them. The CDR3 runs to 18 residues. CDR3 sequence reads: CSARDRARRGASTDTQYL. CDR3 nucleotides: TGCAGTGCTAGAGATAGAGCGAGAAGGGGGGCTAGCACAGATACGCAGTATCTT.

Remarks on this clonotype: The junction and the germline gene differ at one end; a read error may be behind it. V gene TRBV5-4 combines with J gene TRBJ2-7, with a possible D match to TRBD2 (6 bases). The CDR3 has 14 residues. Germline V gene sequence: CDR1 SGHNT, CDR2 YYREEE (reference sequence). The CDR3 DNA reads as TGTGCCAGCAGGTTAGCGGAAAGGGCCTACGAGCAGTATTTC. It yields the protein CASRLAERAYEQYF. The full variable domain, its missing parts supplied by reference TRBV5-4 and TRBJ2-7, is ETGVTQSPTHLIKTRGQQVTLRCSSQSGHNTVSWYQQALGQGPQFIFQYYREEENGRGNFPPRFSGLQFPNYSSELNVNALELDDSALYLCASRLAERAYEQYFGPGTRLTVT.

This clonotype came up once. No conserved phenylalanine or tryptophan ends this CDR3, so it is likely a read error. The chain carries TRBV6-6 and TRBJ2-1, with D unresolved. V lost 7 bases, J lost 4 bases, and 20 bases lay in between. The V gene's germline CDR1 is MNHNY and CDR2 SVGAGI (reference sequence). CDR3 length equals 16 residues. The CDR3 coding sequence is TGTGCCAGCATCCCTGGCAGCACCCTCTCGTACAATGAGCAGTTCGTC. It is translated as CASIPGSTLSYNEQFV.

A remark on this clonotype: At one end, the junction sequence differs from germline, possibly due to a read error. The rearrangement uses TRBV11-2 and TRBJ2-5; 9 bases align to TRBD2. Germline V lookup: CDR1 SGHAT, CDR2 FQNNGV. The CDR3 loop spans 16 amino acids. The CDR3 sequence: CASSSFAGGPGDTQYF. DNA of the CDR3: TGTGCCAGCAGCTCATTTGCGGGGGGGCCCGGAGACACCCAATACTTC.

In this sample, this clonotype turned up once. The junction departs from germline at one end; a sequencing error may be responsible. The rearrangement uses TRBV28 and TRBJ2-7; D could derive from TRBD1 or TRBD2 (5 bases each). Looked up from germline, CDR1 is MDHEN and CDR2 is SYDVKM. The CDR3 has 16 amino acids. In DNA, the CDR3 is TGTGCCAGCAGTCGCCGACAGAGGAAACCCTTTTGGGAGCATTACTTC. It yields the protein CASSRRQRKPFWEHYF.

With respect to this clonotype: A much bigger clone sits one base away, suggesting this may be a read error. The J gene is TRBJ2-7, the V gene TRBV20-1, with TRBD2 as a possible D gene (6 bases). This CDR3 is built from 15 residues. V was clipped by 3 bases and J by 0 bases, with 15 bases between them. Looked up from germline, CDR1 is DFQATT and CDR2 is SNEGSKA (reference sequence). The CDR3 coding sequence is TGCAGTGCTAGGAAGATTTCGACTAGCTCCTACGAGCAGTACTTC. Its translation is CSARKISTSSYEQYF.

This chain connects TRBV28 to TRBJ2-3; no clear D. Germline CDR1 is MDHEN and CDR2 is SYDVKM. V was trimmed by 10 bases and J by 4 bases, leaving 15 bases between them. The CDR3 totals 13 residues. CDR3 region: CAKEPHVSDTQYF. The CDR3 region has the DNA TGTGCCAAGGAGCCCCATGTCTCAGATACGCAGTATTTT.

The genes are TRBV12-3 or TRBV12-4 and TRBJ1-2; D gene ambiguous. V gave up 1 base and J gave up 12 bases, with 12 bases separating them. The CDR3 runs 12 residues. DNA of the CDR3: TGTGCCAGCAGTTTAGGGAGCTCCCTCCACACCTTC. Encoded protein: CASSLGSSLHTF.

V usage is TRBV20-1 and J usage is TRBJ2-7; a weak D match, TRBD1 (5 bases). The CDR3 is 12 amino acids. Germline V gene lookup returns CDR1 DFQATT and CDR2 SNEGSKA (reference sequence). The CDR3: CSARQWAHEQYF. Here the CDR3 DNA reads TGCAGCGCGAGACAGTGGGCACACGAGCAGTACTTC.

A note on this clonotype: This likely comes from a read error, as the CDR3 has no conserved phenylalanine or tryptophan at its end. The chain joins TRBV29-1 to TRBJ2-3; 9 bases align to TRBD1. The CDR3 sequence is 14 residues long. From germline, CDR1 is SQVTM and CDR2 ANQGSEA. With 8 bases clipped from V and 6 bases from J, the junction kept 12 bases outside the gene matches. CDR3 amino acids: CSPDTGQGSDTQYL. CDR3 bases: TGCAGCCCCGACACGGGACAGGGATCGGATACGCAGTATCTT.

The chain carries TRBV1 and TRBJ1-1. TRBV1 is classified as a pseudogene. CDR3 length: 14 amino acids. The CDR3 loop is CTSSPTPTASEAFF. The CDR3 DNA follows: TGCACCAGCAGCCCCACACCGACCGCTAGTGAAGCTTTCTTT.

The CDR3 sequence is CASTKSRLAGGRTSQETQYF. Here the CDR3 DNA reads TGTGCCAGCACCAAATCAAGACTAGCGGGGGGCAGAACCTCACAAGAGACCCAGTACTTC. The J gene is TRBJ2-5, the V gene TRBV7-8; 13 bases line up with TRBD2. J lost 2 bases, V lost 7 bases, and 19 bases had no gene match. Per the germline V gene, CDR1 is SGHVS and CDR2 is FQNEAQ. The CDR3 loop spans 20 amino acids.

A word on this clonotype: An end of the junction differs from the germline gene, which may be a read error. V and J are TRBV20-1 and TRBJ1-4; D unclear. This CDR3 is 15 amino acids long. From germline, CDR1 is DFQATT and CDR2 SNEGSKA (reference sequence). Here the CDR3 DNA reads TGCAGTGCCCGAGGCTCAAGGGAAACTAATGAAAAACTGGTTTTT. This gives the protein CSARGSRETNEKLVF.

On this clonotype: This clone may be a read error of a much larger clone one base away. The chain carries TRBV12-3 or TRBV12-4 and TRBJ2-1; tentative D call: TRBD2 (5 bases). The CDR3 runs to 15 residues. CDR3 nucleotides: TGTGCCAGCAGTTTTCAAGCGGCGGTCTACAATGAGCATTTCTTC. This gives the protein CASSFQAAVYNEHFF.

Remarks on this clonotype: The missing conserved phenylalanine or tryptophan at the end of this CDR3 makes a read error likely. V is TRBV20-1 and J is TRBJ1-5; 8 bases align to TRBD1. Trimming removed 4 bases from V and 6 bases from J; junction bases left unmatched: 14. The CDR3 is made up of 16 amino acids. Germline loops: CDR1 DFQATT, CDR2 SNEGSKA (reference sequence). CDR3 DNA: TGCAGTGCTAAAGATCGAACCAGGGGGCCTGGTCAGCCCCAGCATATT. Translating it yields CSAKDRTRGPGQPQHI.

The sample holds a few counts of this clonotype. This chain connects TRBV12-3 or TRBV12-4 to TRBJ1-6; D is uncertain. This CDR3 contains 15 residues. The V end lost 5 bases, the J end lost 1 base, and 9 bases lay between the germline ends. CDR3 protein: CASSRWRSYNSPLHF. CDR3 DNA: TGTGCCAGCAGTCGTTGGAGGTCCTATAATTCACCCCTCCACTTT.

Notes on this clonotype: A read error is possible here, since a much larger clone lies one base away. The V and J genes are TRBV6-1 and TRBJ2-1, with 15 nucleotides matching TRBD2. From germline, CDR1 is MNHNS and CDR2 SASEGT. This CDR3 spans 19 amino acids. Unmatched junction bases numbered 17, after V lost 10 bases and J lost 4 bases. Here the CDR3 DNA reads TGTGCCAACAAGAAAGGCCGCTGGACTAGCGGGGGGGTATACAATGAGCAGTTCTTC. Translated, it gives CANKKGRWTSGGVYNEQFF.

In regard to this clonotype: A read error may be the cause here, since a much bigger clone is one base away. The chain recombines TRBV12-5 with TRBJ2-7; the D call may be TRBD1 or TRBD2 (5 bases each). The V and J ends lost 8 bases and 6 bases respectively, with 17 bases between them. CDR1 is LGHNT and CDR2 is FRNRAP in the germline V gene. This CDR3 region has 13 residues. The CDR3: CASSTGTDIEQYF. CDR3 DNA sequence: TGTGCTAGTAGTACCGGGACGGACATCGAGCAGTACTTC.

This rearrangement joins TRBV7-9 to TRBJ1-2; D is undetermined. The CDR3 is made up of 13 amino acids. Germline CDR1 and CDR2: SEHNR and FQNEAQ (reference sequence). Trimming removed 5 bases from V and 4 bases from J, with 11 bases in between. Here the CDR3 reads CASSLVNSYGYTF. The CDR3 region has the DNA TGTGCCAGCAGCCTAGTGAACAGCTATGGCTACACCTTC.

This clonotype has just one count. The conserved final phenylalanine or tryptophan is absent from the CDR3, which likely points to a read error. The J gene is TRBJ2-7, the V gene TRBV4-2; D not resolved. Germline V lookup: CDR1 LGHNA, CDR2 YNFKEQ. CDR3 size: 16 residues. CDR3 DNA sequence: TGTACCAGCAGCCAAGATTTGGCTAGATATCTTCTCGAGCAGTACATC. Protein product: CTSSQDLARYLLEQYI.

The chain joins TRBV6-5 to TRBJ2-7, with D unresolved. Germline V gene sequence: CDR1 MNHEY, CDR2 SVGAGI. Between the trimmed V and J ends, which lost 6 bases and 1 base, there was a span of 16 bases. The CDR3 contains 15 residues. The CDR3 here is CASSLQPRQSYEQYF. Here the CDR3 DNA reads TGTGCCAGCAGCCTGCAGCCTAGGCAATCCTACGAGCAGTACTTC.

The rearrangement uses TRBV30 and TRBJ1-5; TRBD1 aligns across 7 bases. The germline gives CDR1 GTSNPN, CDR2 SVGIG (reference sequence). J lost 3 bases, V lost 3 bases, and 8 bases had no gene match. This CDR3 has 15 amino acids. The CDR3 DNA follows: TGTGCCTGGAGCGAACTCGGGACAGCCAATCAGCCCCAGCATTTT. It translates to CAWSELGTANQPQHF.

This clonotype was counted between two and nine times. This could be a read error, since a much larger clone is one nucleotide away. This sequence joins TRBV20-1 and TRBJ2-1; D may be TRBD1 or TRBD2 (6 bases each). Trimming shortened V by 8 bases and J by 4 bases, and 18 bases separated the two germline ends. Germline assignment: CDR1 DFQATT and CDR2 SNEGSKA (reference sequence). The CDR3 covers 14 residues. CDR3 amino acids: CSIGGPSAYNEQFF. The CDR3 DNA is TGCAGTATTGGGGGGCCTTCGGCTTACAATGAGCAGTTCTTC.